This TCR beta chain originates from a study of cytomegalovirus exposure and HLA in healthy donors (dated by TCRdb to 2016 to 2017). Regarding the complete study: An earlier analysis of approximately 590 of the donors reported more than 250 Gb of sequence data and some 100 million unique TCR beta sequences from roughly 200 million T cells. An early release covering roughly 640 HLA-typed donors comprised approximately 290 gigabases of sequencing data and 85 million or so unique TCR sequences. The genetic ancestry cluster associated with self-reported Caucasian donors included roughly 84% of the roughly 360 genotyped donors. The study was designed to test whether signatures of past pathogen exposure could be identified by cataloging public T cell receptors. Using immunosequencing, the study profiled T cell repertoires from 500 to 800 subjects and related those repertoires to cytomegalovirus serostatus. Besides the first cohort of approximately 710 subjects, a separate validation cohort made up of 120 or so different subjects was used. High-throughput TCR immunosequencing, statistical association of individual TCRs with disease status, and machine learning were combined to predict cytomegalovirus infection status. A later analysis re-examined previously published TCR beta repertoires from over 500 donors and added high-resolution HLA genotyping to investigate patterns of TCR occurrence. Rather than using new phenotypic data, the later analysis identified candidate immune exposures from TCR beta sequences and from how often those sequences occurred across donors. To decide whether each TCR beta V gene segment behaved as functional or pseudogenic, an earlier analysis of some 600 of the donors relied on high-throughput TCR beta sequencing. Alongside the repertoire data, information on donor age, sex, ethnicity and CMV serostatus was compiled. In a later genetic analysis, genome-wide SNP genotypes for about 55% of the roughly 700 donors were used, and that subset was treated as a discovery cohort. All discovery cohort repertoires had been generated on a single sequencing platform. HLA typing included class I and class II loci at four-digit resolution. The number of donors typed differed by locus, with 629-630 for A, B, C, DRB1 and DQB1, roughly 520 for DQA1, approximately 580 for DPA1, and around 430 for DPB1. Because of strong linkage in the cohort, roughly five DR-DQ haplotypes were treated as single units for association and clustering. On average, roughly 240,000 unique TCR beta nucleotide sequences were sequenced per donor among a few hundred genotyped donors of the cohort, with 15% to 20% of those sequences being non-productive. Overall results and qualifications from the work: In vitro tests confirmed that a few of the cytomegalovirus-associated TCR beta chains recognize cytomegalovirus antigens. Because counts were too low, roughly 16 rarely observed V segments, including chromosome 9 orphons, were excluded from the earlier analysis of 587 of the donors. Compared with equally common non-associated chains, HLA-associated TCR beta chains in a later analysis were more clonally expanded and had lower generation probabilities. The presence/absence analyses assumed that sequencing depth was roughly uniform across donors, and that assumption may not be true. It was suggested by the authors that the approach could potentially be generalized to other disease states and immunological phenotypes. Assigning TCR associations to individual alleles was difficult when HLA alleles, especially DR and DQ, strongly co-occurred. In a later analysis, around 17,000 TCR beta sequences were associated with specific HLA alleles at a false discovery rate of 0.05. A later analysis found that TCR association rates varied across HLA loci, with DRB1 alleles showing the most associated TCRs and HLA-C alleles the fewest. According to a later genetic analysis, donors in an Asian-associated ancestry cluster had fewer N-insertions in productive TCRs than the approximately 650-donor mean. Correlated functional status among segregating V segments might be attributable to linkage disequilibrium, but an unknown experimental factor could not be ruled out. Because HLA typing was unavailable for some donors at each locus, only the typed subset was used in association tests. A later genetic analysis associated a missense DCLRE1C variant with V-gene and J-gene trimming of TCR beta chains, and an independent cohort replicated the association. Immune exposure information for the cohort was limited to CMV serostatus. In an earlier analysis of some 540 of the donors, most TCR beta V segments appeared in productive rearrangements about 87% or about 30% of the time, broadly matching IMGT annotations. A group of highly shared sequence variants was considered likely to be a technical artifact of the sequencing pipeline. The classifier was reported to diagnose cytomegalovirus status with high specificity and sensitivity in both the original cohort and the validation cohort. While some public TCRs were present in many individuals, most TCR sequences turned up only very rarely across donors. A later analysis reported that several top co-occurrence clusters appeared linked to parvovirus B19, influenza, CMV and Epstein-Barr virus. In this cohort, only TCR beta chains were sequenced, and detectable features were limited by the absence of alpha or paired-chain data. Because the 87-base-pair reads could not distinguish some IMGT-functional V segments, including TRBV6-2 and TRBV6-3, those segments were excluded. In a later analysis, most CMV-associated TCR beta chains were found to appear HLA-restricted, with HLA associations seemingly driven largely by CMV exposure. In the study, approximately 150 TCR beta chains were listed as associated with cytomegalovirus. A further reported finding was that TCR beta sequences accurately predicted the HLA-A and HLA-B alleles for most subjects in the first cohort.

Notes on this clone: Its recognized antigen is unknown. Base qualities are not recorded, but no much larger clone differs from it by a single base.

Trimming removed 5 bases from V and 10 bases from J, leaving 15 bases between the germline ends. As encoded in the germline V gene, CDR1 is SGHDT while CDR2 is YYEEEE. The CDR3 measures 12 amino acids from cysteine to phenylalanine. CDR3 DNA is the only sequence kept; it has 36 bases, read in frame from the first base. The method behind the library was the immunoSEQ multiplex PCR assay. The multiplex PCR relied on a mix of 60 forward primers for TCR Vbeta segments and 13 reverse primers for TCR Jbeta segments. The CDR3 region of rearranged TCR beta genes was amplified from genomic DNA with a multiplex PCR assay. On the Illumina HiSeq System, the amplified TCR beta libraries were sequenced as 87-base-pair reads. The source study handled its data this way. A later analysis counted about 80 million unique TCR beta chains across the 690 or so repertoires, and around 12 million of these chains were shared by at least two donors. To remove PCR and sequencing errors, raw reads were error-corrected and collapsed into unique sequences using a nearest-neighbor algorithm that merged closely related sequences. To assign V, D and J gene segments, CDR3 sequences were aligned to IMGT reference sequences. For a sequence to be retained, a match of at least six nucleotides to both a V gene segment and a J gene segment was required. A rearrangement was called productive if the CDR3 had no stop codons and remained in frame with V and J, and every other rearrangement was called non-productive. CDR3 was defined by IMGT convention, running from the second conserved V-encoded cysteine to the conserved J-encoded phenylalanine. The earlier analysis of 587 of the donors excluded sequences that lacked an unambiguous match to a single V gene segment. An earlier analysis of several hundred of the donors called V segments functional above 56.7% productive rearrangements and segregating when the between-donor standard deviation exceeded 5%. To diagnose cytomegalovirus status from the catalog of TCR beta chain sequences, a statistical classification framework was built. V and J gene assignment, in a later analysis, came from comparing TCR nucleotide sequences with IMGT/GENE-DB human TR gene sequences. A later analysis assigned CDR3 sequences and most-parsimonious VDJ recombination scenarios with the TCRdist pipeline. A later analysis defined each TCR beta chain by its CDR3 amino acid sequence plus V-gene family, and excluded reads lacking a unique V-gene family. To address suspected cross-contamination and a sequencing artifact, a later analysis removed around 600 highly shared, low-generation-probability nucleotide sequences. A later analysis calculated a clonal expansion index for each public chain from normalized within-repertoire ranks of inferred template counts. Generation probabilities in a later analysis came from a VDJ recombination model fitted to out-of-frame rearrangements, and those results were checked against IGoR. A later analysis scored TCR-TCR, TCR-HLA and TCR-CMV co-occurrence with hypergeometric tests, applying a repertoire-size bias correction to TCR pairs. In a later analysis, false discovery rates were estimated by permuting HLA or CMV assignments 20 times. In a later analysis, co-occurring TCRs were grouped using DBSCAN, with TCRdist sequence similarity added in when clustering inside HLA-allele-positive subsets. Repertoires with fewer than 30,000 or more than 120,000 public chains, plus five repertoires with anomalous nucleotide sharing, were excluded from co-occurrence clustering. Here the immuneACCESS table is served through TCRdb, limited to in-frame sequences with V and J called. Missing clones are a known gap in these copies; in checked studies unresolved V genes cover under half, and the rest lacks a known reason. V, J and clone size derive from that table, while D and trimming were established from the DNA sequence. This sample is represented by some 240,000 clones; around 90% of them were singletons. 1.7% of the sample goes to the ten largest clones.

In total, roughly 670 healthy bone marrow donors made up the cohort. At the time of sampling, every cohort member was nominally healthy, though immune exposures that went unrecorded were likely present. The donor tested CMV seronegative and was one of the 352 seronegative cohort members. A peripheral blood sample was collected from each donor, and TCR beta sequencing was performed on peripheral blood mononuclear cells. The Qiagen DNeasy Blood Extraction Kit was used to extract genomic DNA from the blood cell samples. This TCR derives from a girl aged 2-10 years in good health and CMV-seronegative. The V and J segments used are TRBV5-6 and TRBJ1-1; a tentative D call is TRBD1 (5 bases match). Sequencing used PBMCs. CDR3 loop: CASSLVGGAAFF. The nucleotide sequence reads TGTGCCAGCAGTCTCGTCGGGGGTGCAGCTTTCTTT.